This T cell receptor beta chain was sequenced for a study of vaccination effects on CD4 cells after COVID-19. Isolating CD4+ T cells followed about 11 days of culture. CDR1 PRHDT and CDR2 FYEKMQ come from the germline V gene (reference sequence). CDR3 length: 13 amino acids. V was shortened by 5 bases and J by 5 bases, with 12 bases between the two germline ends. Points on this clone: Its antigen is currently unknown.

Some clones are missing from TCRdb's copy, which holds only in-frame ones; the method was immunoSEQ multiplex PCR. In the table there are 50,000 to 70,000 clones, about 69% of which are singletons. This receptor was taken from a human donor who had a prior SARS-CoV-2 infection. The sequencing here drew on CD4+ T cells from PBMCs cultured without peptide, taken before COVID-19 vaccination. The chain links TRBV13 to TRBJ2-5; no firm D call. CDR3 amino acids: CASSTRPPETQYF. The CDR3 region has the DNA TGTGCCAGCAGCACTCGTCCACCGGAGACCCAGTACTTC.